The rows below give T cell receptor beta chains drawn from one sample of a study of technical replicates of blood from a few donors. Clones were sequenced by immunoSEQ multiplex PCR, and TCRdb holds only the in-frame ones, with some missing. The repertoire holds about 94,000 clones, with more than 90% as singletons. The material sequenced was T cells isolated from PBMCs. All receptors come from a human donor in good health. Each CDR3 is given with its conserved first and last residue. The order of the fields is V gene, J gene, CDR3 protein.

TRBV7-7	TRBJ2-1	CASSLRGTSNEQFF
TRBV27	TRBJ2-7	CASSFGGPPGYEQYF
TRBV14	TRBJ2-1	CASSPRPGGSFDEQFF
TRBV6-1	TRBJ2-3	CASSEAKPGFTQYF
TRBV28	TRBJ2-1	CATIDSYNEQFF
TRBV5-1	TRBJ2-7	CASSNKANTYEQYF
TRBV6-5	TRBJ2-6	CASSYSFSGANVLTF
TRBV7-2	TRBJ2-7	CASSLGRDYSYEQYF
TRBV2	TRBJ1-2	CASSERDRGYGYTF
TRBV5-1	TRBJ2-1	CASSMRGGVYEQFF
TRBV28	TRBJ2-7	CASSLRRENKYEQYF
TRBV9	TRBJ2-3	CASSGAPSQGDTQYF
TRBV19	TRBJ2-4	CASTSFSTGENIQYF
TRBV2	TRBJ2-5	CASYRGDRGPANQETQYF
TRBV29-1	TRBJ2-1	CSAPGRGEVWDEQFF
TRBV7-2	TRBJ2-5	CASSLALQETQYF
TRBV28	TRBJ2-7	CASSSGGQGANEQYF
TRBV27	TRBJ2-2	CASSFSGTVYTGELFF
TRBV19	TRBJ1-5	CASTNLAGRPNQPQHF
TRBV28	TRBJ2-1	CASSLFGGGLHNEQFF
TRBV6-5	TRBJ2-1	CASSYATGVLYNEQFF
TRBV10-3	TRBJ1-1	CAISERRGGAKVSIEAFF
TRBV19	TRBJ2-6	CASSTFMAGGASGANVLTF
TRBV28	TRBJ2-7	CASSFMDSLIEQYF
TRBV6-5	TRBJ1-5	CASSFQQGAQPQHF
TRBV27	TRBJ2-2	CASSWIAGGELFF
TRBV18	TRBJ1-1	CASSPGGQGYTEAFF
TRBV4-1	TRBJ1-2	CASSPGQVWDGYTF
TRBV30	TRBJ2-3	CAGVFWGGTDTQYF
TRBV19	TRBJ1-1	CASSMGLMTEAFF
TRBV6-5	TRBJ1-6	CASSWDSRDSPLHF
TRBV6-1	TRBJ1-2	CASRIDSAIGYTF
TRBV2	TRBJ2-1	CASSGIGLAAYNEQFF
TRBV28	TRBJ2-7	CASYGLPYEQYF
TRBV5-1	TRBJ1-2	CASSSKTNMGQGVYGYTF
TRBV23-1	TRBJ2-5	CASSPGRDRVQETQYF
TRBV6-5	TRBJ2-1	CASSSPTTSGDPVKFF
TRBV28	TRBJ2-1	CASSFRADSEQFF
TRBV5-6	TRBJ1-1	CASSLSTEAFF
TRBV7-9	TRBJ2-1	CASSLVSREQFF
TRBV7-8	TRBJ2-3	CASSLATLAGVTDTQYF
TRBV6-4	TRBJ2-3	CASSVGATDTQYF
TRBV12-5	TRBJ2-1	CASGFGAQGGNEQFF
TRBV28	TRBJ2-1	CASSLPGTSGRANSYNEQFF
TRBV14	TRBJ2-2	CASSQFTGTSNTGELFF
TRBV6-1	TRBJ1-5	CASSVVPGSNQPQHF
TRBV28	TRBJ2-2	CASSFDRTNTGELFF
TRBV19	TRBJ1-2	CASSIWSGNYGYTF
TRBV5-1	TRBJ2-1	CASSSGLEGYEQFF
TRBV5-8	TRBJ1-1	CASSLRGDYTEAFF
TRBV5-4	TRBJ2-1	CASSLDGRGTGNGHNEQFF
TRBV5-1	TRBJ2-7	CASSFGTGSYEQYF
TRBV2	TRBJ1-1	CASSVLGGPLNTEAFF